This TCR beta chain derives from a study of T-cell reconstitution after alpha-beta-depleted transplantation in children. V lost 5 bases and J lost 5; bases outside the gene matches: 8. The CDR3 loop spans 16 amino acids. Germline-derived CDR1 and CDR2 are MNHEY and SVGEGT. Preparing the TCRbeta library involved the use of unique molecular identifiers. TCRdb processed the PCR reads anew with MiXCR; each CDR3 protein has one entry. The sample carries 400,000 to 500,000 distinct CDR3 sequences, 11% recorded once. The sequencing used PBMCs from the stem cell graft donor, collected from the stem cell graft. This TCR was recovered from a human donor who donated a stem cell graft to a child with acute myeloid leukemia. The chain is built from TRBV6-2 or TRBV6-3 and TRBJ2-1, with 11 positions matching TRBD2. The CDR3 spells CASSLLLAGEDNEQFF. The DNA for the CDR3 is TGTGCCAGCAGTCTACTACTAGCGGGAGAAGACAATGAGCAGTTCTTC.